This TCR beta chain appears in the sequencing data of a study of blood T cell repertoires in COVID-19 (dated by TCRdb to the early 2020s). At the level of the whole study: Collaborator samples came from the United States, Italy and Spain and covered acute and convalescent phases of COVID-19. The prospective study material was composed of cDNA or gDNA derived from T cells, B-cell-depleted T cells, or PBMCs. Samples were obtained from the ongoing ImmuneRACE study (first 160 participants) and from about 1,300 subjects provided by 6 global collaborators. Nearly every sample came with metadata listing a de-identified subject ID, COVID-19 status, age in years and sex. The repertoires were released in a freely available public database meant as a resource for research on the immune response to SARS-CoV-2. Deeply sampled blood TCRbeta repertoires from subjects exposed to, actively infected with, or recovered from COVID-19 were included in the dataset. Where HLA class I and class II types were available, the types were taken from metadata supplied by the sample provider, not from assay-based typing.

From its cysteine to its phenylalanine, the CDR3 spans 11 amino acids. The CDR3 DNA has 33 bases and is translated from base 1. A distance of 10 bases separates the germline ends of V and J, which lose 7 bases and 7 bases respectively. TCRbeta CDR3 regions were amplified from genomic DNA by means of the immunoSEQ Assay, a bias-controlled multiplex PCR. From the authors' description of their analysis: The number of nucleated cells in each sample was estimated from the amplification of reference gene primers within the assay. To quantify the absolute abundance of each unique TCRbeta CDR3 rearrangement, sequence reads were collapsed and filtered. For each sample, productive Simpson clonality was calculated by taking the square root of Simpson's diversity index across productive rearrangements. TCRdb stores this immuneACCESS table with in-frame sequences only. Part of the clones is absent; in the studies checked, under half of the shortfall reflects unresolved V genes, and no reason is known for the rest. From that table come the V and J calls and clone size; the DNA was used to work out D and trimming. This sample comprises roughly 410,000 clones, around 92% of them detected only once. The ten largest clones capture 1% to 1.5% of the sample.

The paper's findings and limits, for the study overall: The quantity of clinical and demographic metadata differed by source and by participant and was supplied without curation.

As regards this clone: Its antigen target is currently unknown. Base qualities are not at hand, and no much larger clone is one base apart.

Each collaborating institution followed its own protocols to collect whole blood in K2EDTA tubes. For TCRbeta analysis, collaborators shipped samples in one of three forms: frozen whole blood, isolated PBMCs, or DNA extracted from either of those sample types. The chain employs TRBV12-3 or TRBV12-4 and TRBJ1-1; a confident D gene designation cannot be given. The sample consisted of peripheral blood. The receptor was isolated from a man aged 40-49 years with acute or convalescent COVID-19. The CDR3 here reads CASTGFGEAFF. The nucleotide sequence is given as TGTGCCAGCACGGGGTTTGGTGAAGCTTTCTTT.